This T cell receptor (beta chain) was recovered during a study of OX40 agonist ivuxolimab in advanced cancers. Study at large: An anti-OX40 (CD134) antibody with agonistic activity, ivuxolimab, was administered to patients. At 0.01 to 10 mg/kg, ivuxolimab was administered intravenously to patients every 2 weeks. Regarding the study as a whole: Circulating CD4+ and CD8+ T cells showed clonal expansion by week 6 at 0.1 to 3.0 mg/kg. The study found that CD8+ T cells averaged more expanded clones than CD4+.

TCRdb keeps only in-frame clones here, not all; method: immunoSEQ multiplex PCR. Counted here are about 50,000 clones, about 80% occurring once; the ten biggest clones make up 3.9%. The CDR3 is 15 residues long. Germline V gene data show CDR1 as MNHEY and CDR2 as SMNVEV (reference sequence). The J segment lost 8 bases and the V segment lost 5 bases, leaving 9 bases of the junction unmatched. To note about this clone: The antigen remains undetermined.

This TCR was sampled from an adult with an advanced solid tumor such as melanoma, head and neck, liver or kidney cancer. The chain joins TRBV27 to TRBJ1-2; 12 bases map to TRBD1. The sequences come from CD4+ or CD8+ T cells sorted from blood, collected in a trial of the OX40 agonist ivuxolimab. The CDR3 region is CASSPSRDRGRGYTF. CDR3 bases: TGTGCCAGCAGTCCGTCCCGGGACAGGGGGCGAGGCTACACCTTC.